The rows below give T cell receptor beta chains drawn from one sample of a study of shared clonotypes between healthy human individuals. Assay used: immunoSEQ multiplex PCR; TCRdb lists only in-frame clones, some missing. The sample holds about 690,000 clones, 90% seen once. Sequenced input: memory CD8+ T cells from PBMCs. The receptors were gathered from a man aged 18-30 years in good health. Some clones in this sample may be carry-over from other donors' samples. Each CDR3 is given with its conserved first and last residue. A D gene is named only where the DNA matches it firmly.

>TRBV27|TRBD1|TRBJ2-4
CASSHRDRGELDIQYF
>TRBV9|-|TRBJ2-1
CASSVGGPSNEQFF
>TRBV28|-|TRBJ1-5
CASSLYRSNQPQHF
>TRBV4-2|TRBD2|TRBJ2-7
CASSQTSGRAYEQYF
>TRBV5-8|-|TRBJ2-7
CASQNYEQYF
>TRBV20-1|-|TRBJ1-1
CSAWNTEAFF
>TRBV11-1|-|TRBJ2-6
CASSPRPGRSGANVLTF
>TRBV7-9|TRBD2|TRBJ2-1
CASSSSFSGDGLAGDEQFF
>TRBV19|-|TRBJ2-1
CASSYSPGENEQFF
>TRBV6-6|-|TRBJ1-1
CASSYSSGGAFF
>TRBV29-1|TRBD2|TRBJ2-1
CSVEDWASGSSYNEQFF
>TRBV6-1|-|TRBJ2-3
CASGRLADTQYF
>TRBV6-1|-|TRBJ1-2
CASRPRAIYGYTF
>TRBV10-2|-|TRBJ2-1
CASSVGEFHEQFF
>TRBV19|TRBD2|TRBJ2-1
CASSIRASGTYNEQFF
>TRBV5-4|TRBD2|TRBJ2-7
CASTGLAGEQYF
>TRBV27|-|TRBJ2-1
CASRSGFDNEQFF
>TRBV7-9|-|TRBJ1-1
CASREGMSWHTEAFF
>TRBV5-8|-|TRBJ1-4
CASSLGSSNAGEKLFF
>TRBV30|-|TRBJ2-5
CAWSVDSAETQYF
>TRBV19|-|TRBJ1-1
CASSLGTNTEAFF
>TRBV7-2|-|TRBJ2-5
CASSLGIRETQYF
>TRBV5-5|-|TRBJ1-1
CASSSPDRNTEAFF
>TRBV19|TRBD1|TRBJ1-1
CASSITGGGTEAFF
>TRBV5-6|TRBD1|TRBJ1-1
CASSPTGTNTEAFF
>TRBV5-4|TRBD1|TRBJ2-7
CASRGQGAPPDEQYF
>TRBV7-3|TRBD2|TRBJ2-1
CASSLGGFNEQFF